This TCR beta chain emerged from a study of cytomegalovirus exposure and HLA in healthy donors. Findings and limits, study-wide: Only CMV serostatus was available as immune exposure information. Relative to the roughly 640-donor mean, N-insertions were reportedly fewer in an Asian-associated ancestry cluster in a later analysis.

It was with 60 Vbeta and 13 Jbeta primers that the PCR ran. Clones were sequenced by immunoSEQ multiplex PCR, and TCRdb holds only the in-frame ones, with some missing. The sample yields around 190,000 clones, about 80% seen once. Details on this clone: Its specificity is not known.

Sequenced material: PBMCs. The origin of this receptor is a man in his forties or fifties in good health and CMV-seropositive.

Here the CDR3 reads CASSQDDTLAYNEQFF. CDR3 DNA sequence: TGCGCCAGCAGCCAAGACGACACCCTTGCCTACAATGAGCAGTTCTTC. The V and J genes are TRBV4-1 and TRBJ2-1; no clear D. The CDR3 length is 16 residues. V lost 0 bases, J lost 2 bases, and 11 bases lay in between. The V gene's germline CDR1 is MGHRA and CDR2 YSYEKL.